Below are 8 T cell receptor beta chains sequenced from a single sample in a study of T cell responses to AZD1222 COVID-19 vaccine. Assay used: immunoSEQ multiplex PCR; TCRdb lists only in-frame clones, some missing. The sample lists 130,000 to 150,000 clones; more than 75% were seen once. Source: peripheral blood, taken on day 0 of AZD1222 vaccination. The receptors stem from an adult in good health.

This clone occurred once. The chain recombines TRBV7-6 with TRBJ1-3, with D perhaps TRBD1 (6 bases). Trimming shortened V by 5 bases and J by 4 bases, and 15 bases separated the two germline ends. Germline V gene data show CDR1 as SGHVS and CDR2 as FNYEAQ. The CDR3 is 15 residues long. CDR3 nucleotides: TGTGCCAGCAGCCGTACGGGGGGCGAAGGAAACACCATATATTTT. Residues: CASSRTGGEGNTIYF.

As DNA, the CDR3 is TGTGCCAGCACAAAAACCCTTCAAGCGGGAGTGAGGTACGAGCAGTACTTC. It specifies CASTKTLQAGVRYEQYF. V is TRBV28 and J is TRBJ2-7; 8 bases agree with TRBD2. This CDR3 has 17 amino acids. The germline CDR1 and CDR2 sequences are MDHEN and SYDVKM. V shed 7 bases and J 4 bases; nucleotides not matched to a gene: 18.

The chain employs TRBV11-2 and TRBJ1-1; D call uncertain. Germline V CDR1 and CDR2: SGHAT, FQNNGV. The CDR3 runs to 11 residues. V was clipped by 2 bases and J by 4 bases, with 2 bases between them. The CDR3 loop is CASSLTTEAFF. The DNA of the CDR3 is TGTGCCAGCAGCTTAACCACTGAAGCTTTCTTT.

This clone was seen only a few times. Here the CDR3 reads CASQTPLSGGASHTDTQYF. The CDR3 DNA sequence: TGTGCCAGCCAAACTCCCCTTAGCGGGGGGGCCAGTCACACAGATACGCAGTATTTT. V gene TRBV7-2 combines with J gene TRBJ2-3, with TRBD2 identical over 11 bases. CDR3 length: 19 residues. Trimming at V came to 8 bases and at J to 2 bases, leaving 18 bases not matched to a gene. From germline, CDR1 is SGHTA and CDR2 FQGNSA.

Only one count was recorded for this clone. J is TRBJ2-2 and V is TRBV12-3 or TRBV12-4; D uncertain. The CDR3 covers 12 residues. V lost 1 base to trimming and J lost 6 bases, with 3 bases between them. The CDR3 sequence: CASSLGSGELFF. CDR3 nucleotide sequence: TGTGCCAGCAGTTTAGGATCCGGGGAGCTGTTTTTT.

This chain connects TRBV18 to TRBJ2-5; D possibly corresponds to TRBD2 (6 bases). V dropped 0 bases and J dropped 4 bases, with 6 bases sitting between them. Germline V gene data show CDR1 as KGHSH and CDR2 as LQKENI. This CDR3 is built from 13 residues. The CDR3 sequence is CASSPPGGETQYF. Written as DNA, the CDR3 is TGTGCCAGCTCACCACCGGGAGGAGAGACCCAGTACTTC.

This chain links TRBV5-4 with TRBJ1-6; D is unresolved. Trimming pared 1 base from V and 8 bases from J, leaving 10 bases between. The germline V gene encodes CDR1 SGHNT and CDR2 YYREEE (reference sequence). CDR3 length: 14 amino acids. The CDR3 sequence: CASSLQVGDSPLHF. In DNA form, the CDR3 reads TGTGCCAGCAGCTTGCAGGTGGGCGATTCACCCCTCCACTTT.

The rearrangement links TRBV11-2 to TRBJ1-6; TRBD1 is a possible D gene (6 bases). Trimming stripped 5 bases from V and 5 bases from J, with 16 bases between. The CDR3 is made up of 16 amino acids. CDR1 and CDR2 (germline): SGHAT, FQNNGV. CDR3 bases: TGTGCCAGCAGCGCCACAGGGAGGGGGAATAATTCACCCCTCCACTTT. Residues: CASSATGRGNNSPLHF.